The 15 T cell receptor beta chains reported below all come from one sample, sequenced in a study of T cell clones after liver transplantation. Produced via immunoSEQ multiplex PCR; TCRdb's table is partial and in-frame only. The table includes over 90,000 clones, around 80% detected once. Specimen: CD4+ T cells from blood, collected 47 months after liver transplant. The receptors here all came from a human patient who received a liver transplant. Part of the T cell pool may stem from the graft donor.

The chain combines TRBV10-3 with TRBJ1-4; a weak D match, TRBD1 (6 bases). The CDR3 consists of 14 residues. The V end was cut by 6 bases, the J end by 2 bases, with 10 bases between. CDR1 is ENHRY, CDR2 SYGVKD, per germline. DNA of the CDR3: TGTGCCATCAGGAGGGGGGGCACTAATGAAAAACTGTTTTTT. Translating gives CAIRRGGTNEKLFF.

This clone was seen just once. The chain combines TRBV4-2 with TRBJ2-2; D is possibly TRBD1 (5 bases). V was trimmed by 2 bases and J by 5 bases, leaving 18 bases between them. CDR1 LGHNA and CDR2 YNFKEQ come from the germline V gene. The CDR3 is 17 amino acids. The CDR3 is CASSQLRSTKGTGELFF. CDR3 nucleotide sequence: TGTGCCAGCAGCCAACTGCGGAGCACAAAGGGGACCGGGGAGCTGTTTTTT.

CDR3 loop: CASSLAGIDTGELFF. For the CDR3, the DNA is TGTGCCAGCAGCTTAGCAGGGATAGACACCGGGGAGCTGTTTTTT. The chain is built from TRBV11-2 and TRBJ2-2; TRBD1 is a possible D gene (5 bases). In germline, CDR1 is SGHAT, CDR2 FQNNGV. Trimming took 1 base from V and 3 from J, leaving 9 bases between them. The CDR3 sequence is 15 residues long.

The chain links TRBV28 to TRBJ1-2; 11 nucleotides agree with TRBD1. J lost 8 bases, V lost 6 bases, and 11 bases had no gene match. Germline V gives CDR1 MDHEN, CDR2 SYDVKM. The CDR3 spans 15 residues. The CDR3 spells CASSPEGQGVGGYTF. Here the CDR3 DNA reads TGTGCCAGCAGCCCGGAGGGACAGGGGGTGGGAGGCTACACCTTC.

This chain uses TRBV6-5 with TRBJ1-6; maybe TRBD1 (5 bases). In germline, CDR1 is MNHEY, CDR2 SVGAGI. This CDR3 contains 14 residues. V lost 6 bases, J lost 10 bases, and 16 bases lay in between. The DNA for the CDR3 is TGTGCCAGCAGCCCCAGGGTGGAAAACTCACCCCTCCACTTT. Translated: CASSPRVENSPLHF.

The chain combines TRBV19 with TRBJ2-5, with 8 bases identical to TRBD2. The germline V gene has CDR1 LNHDA and CDR2 SQIVND (reference sequence). This CDR3 is built from 17 residues. J lost 5 bases, V lost 7 bases, and 18 bases had no gene match. CDR3: CASKRAGGIVYGETQYF. CDR3 sequence (DNA): TGTGCCAGTAAGAGGGCGGGAGGTATAGTATACGGGGAGACCCAGTACTTC. Complete variable domain (other parts from reference TRBV19 and TRBJ2-5): DGGITQSPKYLFRKEGQNVTLSCEQNLNHDAMYWYRQDPGQGLRLIYYSQIVNDFQKGDIAEGYSVSREKKESFPLTVTSAQKNPTAFYLCASKRAGGIVYGETQYFGPGTRLLVL.

This clone was found a few times. V gene TRBV6-6 combines with J gene TRBJ1-1; no clear D gene. Germline V gives CDR1 MNHNY, CDR2 SVGAGI (reference sequence). The V end was cut by 0 bases, the J end by 4 bases, with 9 bases between. The length of the CDR3 is 14 residues. For the CDR3, the DNA is TGTGCCAGCAGTTACTCGACGAGGGCCACTGAAGCTTTCTTT. It specifies CASSYSTRATEAFF.

The rearrangement uses TRBV5-1 and TRBJ2-1; TRBD2 aligns across 7 bases. The trim removed 6 bases at V and 5 bases at J, leaving 23 bases unmatched. The length of the CDR3 is 19 residues. The germline V gene encodes CDR1 SGHRS and CDR2 YFSETQ. DNA of the CDR3: TGCGCCAGCAACGCGGGTGGGACCCGACTAGCCTTCCCCCACAATGAGCAGTTCTTC. Translated: CASNAGGTRLAFPHNEQFF.

This clone occurred once. The rearrangement uses TRBV5-1 and TRBJ2-6; the D gene is possibly TRBD2 (5 bases). The germline V and J ends were trimmed by 0 bases and 0 bases, with 10 bases remaining between them. The CDR3 is made up of 17 amino acids. CDR1 and CDR2 from the germline V gene are SGHRS and YFSETQ. The CDR3 DNA reads TGCGCCAGCAGCTTGGCGGGGATCCGCTCTGGGGCCAACGTCCTGACTTTC. The encoded protein is CASSLAGIRSGANVLTF.

The gene calls are TRBV14 and TRBJ2-2; D might be TRBD1 (5 bases). The CDR3 is made up of 18 amino acids. Per the germline V gene, CDR1 is SGHDN and CDR2 is FVKESK. V was clipped by 1 base and J by 6 bases, with 21 bases between them. The CDR3 DNA sequence: TGTGCCAGCAGCCAAGGGTTGGGGCCAAGGGTGGACGCCGGGGAGCTGTTTTTT. Its translation is CASSQGLGPRVDAGELFF. Drawing the rest from reference TRBV14 and TRBJ2-2, the complete variable domain is EAGVTQFPSHSVIEKGQTVTLRCDPISGHDNLYWYRRVMGKEIKFLLHFVKESKQDESGMPNNRFLAERTGGTYSTLKVQPAELEDSGVYFCASSQGLGPRVDAGELFFGEGSRLTVL.

The V call is TRBV10-1, the J call TRBJ2-7; D is undetermined. Trimming shortened V by 0 bases and J by 7 bases, and 16 bases separated the two germline ends. In germline, CDR1 is WNHNN, CDR2 SYGVQD (reference sequence). CDR3 length equals 15 residues. This CDR3 is CASSESALGHGEQYF. In nucleotides, the CDR3 is TGCGCCAGCAGTGAGTCAGCCCTAGGCCACGGAGAGCAGTACTTC.

This clone has a handful of counts. The V and J genes are TRBV7-6 and TRBJ1-4, with D tentatively TRBD1 (6 bases). This CDR3 has 14 residues. The germline V gene has CDR1 SGHVS and CDR2 FNYEAQ. Trimming cost V 5 bases and J 5 bases, with 12 bases left between them. CDR3 protein: CASSNGQRNEKLFF. CDR3 DNA: TGTGCCAGCAGCAATGGACAGAGGAATGAAAAACTGTTTTTT.

This chain uses TRBV25-1 with TRBJ2-2, with D maybe TRBD1 (5 bases). Germline V gene data show CDR1 as MGHDK and CDR2 as SYGVNS. V lost 1 base and J 6 bases, leaving 6 bases between the germline ends. The CDR3 is made up of 13 amino acids. CDR3: CASSELGPGELFF. DNA for the CDR3: TGTGCCAGCAGTGAATTGGGGCCCGGGGAGCTGTTTTTT.

This clone was counted only a few times. V is TRBV27 and J is TRBJ2-2; 10 bases map to TRBD1. CDR3 length: 17 amino acids. The V gene's germline CDR1 is MNHEY and CDR2 SMNVEV (reference sequence). The V segment lost 6 bases and the J segment 1 base; nucleotides outside the gene matches: 8. This chain's CDR3 is CASRGQGPPRNTGELFF. The CDR3 coding sequence is TGTGCCAGCAGGGGACAGGGGCCTCCTCGGAACACCGGGGAGCTGTTTTTT.

The chain is built from TRBV5-6 and TRBJ2-1; D unclear. This CDR3 is built from 12 residues. Looked up from germline, CDR1 is SGHDT and CDR2 is YYEEEE. Trimming removed 1 base at V and 10 bases at J, with 9 bases between. The CDR3 sequence is CASSLYYREQFF. CDR3 coding DNA: TGTGCCAGCAGCTTGTACTATCGGGAGCAGTTCTTC.